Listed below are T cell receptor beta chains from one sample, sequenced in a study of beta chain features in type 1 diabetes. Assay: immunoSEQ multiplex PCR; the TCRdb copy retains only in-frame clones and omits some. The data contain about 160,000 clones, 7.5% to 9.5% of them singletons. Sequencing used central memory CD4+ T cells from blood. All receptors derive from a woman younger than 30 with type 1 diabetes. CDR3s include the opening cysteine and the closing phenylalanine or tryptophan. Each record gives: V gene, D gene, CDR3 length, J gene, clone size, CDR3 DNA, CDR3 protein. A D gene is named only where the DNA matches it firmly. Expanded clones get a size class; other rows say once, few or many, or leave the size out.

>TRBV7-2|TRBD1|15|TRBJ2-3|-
TGTGCCAGCAGCCCCTTTGACAGGGCGCCCAGTACGCAGTATTTT
CASSPFDRAPSTQYF
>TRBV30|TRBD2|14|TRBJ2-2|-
TGTGCCTGCCAAGCGGGTGGGAGGGCCGGGGAGCTGTTTTTT
CACQAGGRAGELFF
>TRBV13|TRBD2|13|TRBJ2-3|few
TGTGCCAGCACTACCCTAGCGGCAGATACGCAGTATTTT
CASTTLAADTQYF
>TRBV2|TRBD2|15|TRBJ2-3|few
TGTGCCAGCAGTCAACTAGCGGTTCGCACAGATACGCAGTATTTT
CASSQLAVRTDTQYF
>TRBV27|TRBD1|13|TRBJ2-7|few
TGTGCCAGCAGTTTCAGGGACAGGGGCGAGCAGTACTTC
CASSFRDRGEQYF
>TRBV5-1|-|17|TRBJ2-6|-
TGCGCCACCGGCGGCACGGCGCCTAGCTCTGGGGCCAACGTCCTGACTTTC
CATGGTAPSSGANVLTF
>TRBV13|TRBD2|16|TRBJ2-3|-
TGTGCCAGCAGCTCGATAGCGGGAGGGCGTCCAGATACGCAGTATTTT
CASSSIAGGRPDTQYF
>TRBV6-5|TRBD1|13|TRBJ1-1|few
TGTGCCAGCAGTACAGGGGGACACACTGAAGCTTTCTTT
CASSTGGHTEAFF
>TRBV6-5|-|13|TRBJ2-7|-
TGTGCCAGCAGTAGGGACAACTCCTACGAGCAGTACTTC
CASSRDNSYEQYF
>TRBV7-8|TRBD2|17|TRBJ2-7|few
TGTGCCAGCAGCTTCGGTAGCGGGGGACGCACATCCTACGAGCAGTACTTC
CASSFGSGGRTSYEQYF
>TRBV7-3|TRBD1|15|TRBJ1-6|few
TGTGCCAGCAGCGATCAGACAGGGAGTAATTCACCCCTCCACTTT
CASSDQTGSNSPLHF
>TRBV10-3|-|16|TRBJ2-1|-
TGTGCCATCAGTGGTGTCTCGCGGAGCTCCTACAATGAGCAGTTCTTC
CAISGVSRSSYNEQFF
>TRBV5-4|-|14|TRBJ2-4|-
TGTGCCAGCAGCCTTCAGGGGGCCAAAAACATTCAGTACTTC
CASSLQGAKNIQYF
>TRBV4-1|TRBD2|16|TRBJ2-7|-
TGCGCCAGCAGCCAAGATTTAGAGACTAGCGGGTGGGTGCAGTACTTC
CASSQDLETSGWVQYF
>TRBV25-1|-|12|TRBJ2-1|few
TGTGCCAGCAGTGCCCGCGGCCGTTTGCAGTTCTTC
CASSARGRLQFF
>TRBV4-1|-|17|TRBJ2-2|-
TGCGCCAGCAGCCGTCAACCTGGGGGCCAGAGCACCGGGGAGCTGTTTTTT
CASSRQPGGQSTGELFF
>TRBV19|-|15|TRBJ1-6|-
TGTGCCAGTAGACCCCTAACAGGGAGCGGTTCACCCCTCCACTTT
CASRPLTGSGSPLHF